These T cell receptor beta chains were read from a single sample in a study of cytomegalovirus exposure and HLA in healthy donors. The repertoire was sequenced with immunoSEQ multiplex PCR; TCRdb's copy has only in-frame clones and lacks some. The data contain under 200,000 clones, 60% to 85% of them seen just once; the ten biggest clones take up roughly 1.4%. Sequenced input: PBMCs. These receptors came from a woman in her 30s in good health and CMV-seronegative. CDR3s include the opening cysteine and the closing phenylalanine or tryptophan. D genes are given only for firm matches. Clone size is stated in some rows and not others, as once, few, many or a class when expanded.

>TRBJ2-1|.|TRBV7-9|.
TGTGCCAGCAGCTCCGCAAGACAGGTTGACAATGAGCAGTTCTTC
CASSSARQVDNEQFF
>TRBJ2-3|.|TRBV21-1|.
TGTGCCAGCAGCCTCCGGCGGGGACAGCGAAGAACTAGCACAGATACGCAGTATTTT
CASSLRRGQRRTSTDTQYF
>TRBJ1-1|.|TRBV28|TRBD1
TGTGCCACCAAGGACAGGGCCTTACGGGCAGCTTTCTTT
CATKDRALRAAFF
>TRBJ1-1|.|TRBV29-1|.
TGCAGCGTGGGACTGTTCACTGAAGCTTTCTTT
CSVGLFTEAFF
>TRBJ2-7|.|TRBV30|.
TGTGCCTGGAAATGGGGGGGCAGGAACGAGCAGTACTTC
CAWKWGGRNEQYF
>TRBJ2-7|.|TRBV30|TRBD1
TGTGCCTGGAGTGTCGGACAGGGGAAGAGGTACGAGCAGTACTTC
CAWSVGQGKRYEQYF
>TRBJ2-6|.|TRBV5-4|.
TGTGCCAGCAGGGGTGAGAGTTCCTCTGGGGCCAACGGCCTGACTTTC
CASRGESSSGANGLTF
>TRBJ2-5|.|TRBV18|.
TGTGCCAGCTCACCCTTTAAGGGAGGAGAGACCCAGTACTTC
CASSPFKGGETQYF
>TRBJ1-2|.|TRBV23-1|TRBD1
TGCGCCAGCAGCCGGTGGGGACAGGGAGTCTATGGCTACACCTTC
CASSRWGQGVYGYTF
>TRBJ2-7|.|TRBV20-1|TRBD2
TGCAGTGCTAGTACTAGCGACGAGCAGTACTTC
CSASTSDEQYF
>TRBJ2-1|.|TRBV6-4|.
TGTGCCAGCAGTGACCCTGGTGCTAGTAACAATGAGCAGTTCTTC
CASSDPGASNNEQFF
>TRBJ2-3|.|TRBV11-2|TRBD2
TGTGCCAGCAGCTTAGCAGGCGGGGGGCGTGGGCGAGATACGCAGTATTTT
CASSLAGGGRGRDTQYF
>TRBJ2-1|.|TRBV9|.
TGTGCCAGCAGCCCACGACGGGACTTTTATGAGCAGTTCTTC
CASSPRRDFYEQFF
>TRBJ2-2|.|TRBV5-1|TRBD1
TGCGCCAGCAGCTCCGGACAGGACTGGGGCGGGGAGCTGTTTTTT
CASSSGQDWGGELFF
>TRBJ2-5|.|TRBV5-4|.
TGTGCCAGCAGCTTAGAGTCCTCCGGAGAGACTCAGTACTTC
CASSLESSGETQYF
>TRBJ2-1|.|TRBV6-1|.
TGTGCCAGCAGTGAAGGGTGGGGGCTATCAAACAATGAGCAGTTCTTC
CASSEGWGLSNNEQFF
>TRBJ1-2|.|TRBV6-6|TRBD1
TGTGCCAGCAGTGGCACAGGGGGAGTTGGCTACACCTTC
CASSGTGGVGYTF
>TRBJ2-3|.|TRBV5-1|.
TGCGCCAGCAGCTCCACTAGCTTCTCAGATACGCAGTATTTT
CASSSTSFSDTQYF
>TRBJ1-6|.|TRBV28|TRBD1
TGTGCCAGCAGTTCACCTGGACAGGGCTCGAATTCACCCCTCCACTTT
CASSSPGQGSNSPLHF
>TRBJ2-3|few|TRBV13|.
TGTGCCAGCAGCTTGGGACTCCTGCTTCCCACAGATACGCAGTATTTT
CASSLGLLLPTDTQYF
>TRBJ1-2|.|TRBV7-3|TRBD1
TGTGCCAGCAGCCCGACAGGGGGCAAAGGAGGCTACACCTTC
CASSPTGGKGGYTF
>TRBJ2-6|few|TRBV2|TRBD1
TGTGCCAGCAGCCCCGGGACAGGCCACTCTGGGGCCAACGTCCTGACTTTC
CASSPGTGHSGANVLTF